This T cell receptor (beta chain) was sequenced during a study of blood T cell repertoires in COVID-19. Study-wide background: Researchers got acute and convalescent COVID-19 samples from the United States, Italy and Spain. Sources were T cells, B-cell-depleted T cells, or PBMCs; the material itself was cDNA or gDNA.

The V end was cut by 6 bases, the J end by 9 bases, with 12 bases between. The CDR3 runs 12 residues. CDR1 and CDR2 from the germline V gene are MNHEY and SMNVEV (reference sequence). Original analysis: Quantification of nucleated cells was approximated via reference gene primer amplification. The protocol was immunoSEQ multiplex PCR, while the TCRdb copy is restricted to in-frame clones and leaves out a portion. V and J calls and clone size come straight from that table; D and trimming were deduced from the DNA. The sample includes some 130,000 clones, roughly 83% seen only once; the top ten take roughly 15%.

Sequencing was done on a sample of peripheral blood. V gene TRBV27 combines with J gene TRBJ2-1; weak D call: TRBD2 (6 bases). This TCR was sampled from a woman aged 45-65 years with acute or convalescent COVID-19. Here the CDR3 reads CASRGRGGEQFF. As DNA, the CDR3 is TGTGCCAGCAGAGGGCGGGGAGGTGAGCAGTTCTTC.